Listed below are T cell receptor beta chains from one sample, sequenced in a study of blood T cells in healthy people across ages. TCRdb called the 5' RACE reads again in MiXCR, with one record for every CDR3 protein. The data show fewer than 2,000,000 distinct CDR3 sequences, approximately 32% seen once. Material for sequencing was blood. The receptors shown here come from a woman in her twenties or thirties in good health. Both conserved end residues are trimmed from each CDR3. The order of the fields is J gene, V gene, CDR3 protein.

TRBJ2-2 TRBV6-2/TRBV6-3 ASMETENTGELF
TRBJ2-1 TRBV9 ASSVDPTGLPNNEQF
TRBJ2-1 TRBV7-9 ASSLDRVSDEQF
TRBJ1-5 TRBV7-6 ASSLMSGADSNQPQH
TRBJ1-2 TRBV10-3 AISEKNPTGNYGYT
TRBJ2-4 TRBV7-2 ASSLELGDSKNIQY
TRBJ2-3 TRBV7-9 ASSPRTGLADTQY
TRBJ2-1 TRBV19 ASSAGLAGGKMINNEQF
TRBJ2-3 TRBV7-9 ASDSSGRATSTDTQY
TRBJ2-4 TRBV12-3/TRBV12-4 ASSFSRGSVQY
TRBJ2-3 TRBV3-1 ASTPSPSGSTDTQY
TRBJ2-4 TRBV7-9 ASSSEEIQY
TRBJ1-1 TRBV9 SSSVDPRGNTEAF
TRBJ1-2 TRBV28 ASRAPRGTGGYT
TRBJ2-5 TRBV10-3 ATMEGGGETQY
TRBJ2-7 TRBV15 ATSRDGGFHEQY
TRBJ2-4 TRBV20-1 SASPGGYNLAKNIQY
TRBJ1-1 TRBV3-1 ASSQIRTGESTEAF
TRBJ1-1 TRBV3-1 TSSPRGFEAF
TRBJ2-2 TRBV11-2 ASSHRAGELF
TRBJ2-1 TRBV4-1 ASSPQGGEKF
TRBJ2-1 TRBV7-3 ASSNTGSYYNEQF
TRBJ2-2 TRBV5-1 ASSLWLNTGELF
TRBJ2-2 TRBV2 ASTSGTVTGELF
TRBJ2-1 TRBV20-1 SARDLTRGNEQF
TRBJ2-7 TRBV18 ASSPPKGFAEQY
TRBJ1-1 TRBV6-1 ASSGFGNTEAF
TRBJ1-2 TRBV12-3/TRBV12-4 ASSSTDRTLNYGYT
TRBJ2-1 TRBV11-3 ASSGTGTSGNNEQF
TRBJ1-5 TRBV20-1 SASRVGNQPQH
TRBJ2-5 TRBV3-1 ASSHGTSLQETQY